The subject of this entry is one TCR beta chain. V was clipped by 1 base and J by 5 bases, with 14 bases between them. This CDR3 has 15 amino acids. Germline V gene data show CDR1 as SGHVS and CDR2 as FNYEAQ. The protocol was immunoSEQ multiplex PCR, while the TCRdb copy is restricted to in-frame clones and leaves out a portion. The sample records 240,000 or so clones, around 80% being singletons. The sample is drawn from a study of blood T cell repertoires in COVID-19. In the study overall: Samples came from the United States, Italy and Spain, spanning acute and convalescent COVID-19.

The TCR originated in a woman younger than 30 with acute or convalescent COVID-19. The material sequenced was peripheral blood. The V gene is TRBV7-6, the J gene TRBJ2-5; perhaps TRBD1 as D (6 bases). The DNA for the CDR3 is TGTGCCAGCAGCTTAGACAGGGATTTTTACGAGACCCAGTACTTC. Protein product: CASSLDRDFYETQYF.